A selection of T cell receptor beta chains follows, all from one sample in a study of T cells in localized non-small cell lung cancer. Sequencing used immunoSEQ multiplex PCR; TCRdb keeps in-frame clones, though not all of them. The profile covers over 30,000 clones, with approximately 84% appearing a single time and under 5.5% taken by the ten largest. The starting material was peripheral blood, obtained before any cancer treatment. These receptors were taken from a male donor at least 60 years old with stage III lung adenocarcinoma. The CDR3 runs from the conserved cysteine through the conserved F or W. D genes are given only for firm matches. Clone sizes are given selectively: once, few, many, or a class where the clone is expanded.

v_call	d_call	j_call	clone_size	cdr3_aa	cdr3_nt
TRBV29-1	TRBD2	TRBJ2-1	.	CSVGSIVTSGRVSSYNEQFF	TGCAGCGTTGGCTCTATCGTGACTAGCGGGAGGGTAAGCTCCTACAATGAGCAGTTCTTC
TRBV2	.	TRBJ1-2	.	CASSSGDHYGYTF	TGTGCCAGCAGTTCTGGGGACCACTATGGCTACACCTTC
TRBV6-5	TRBD1	TRBJ2-5	.	CATRMDRTWETQYF	TGTGCCACGAGGATGGACAGGACCTGGGAGACCCAGTACTTC
TRBV5-1	.	TRBJ2-3	.	CASSLGWASGTDTQYF	TGCGCCAGCAGCTTGGGGTGGGCTTCTGGCACAGATACGCAGTATTTT
TRBV9	TRBD2	TRBJ2-3	.	CASSVGGTSVASTDTQYF	TGTGCCAGCAGCGTAGGAGGGACTAGCGTCGCTAGCACAGATACGCAGTATTTT
TRBV6-4	TRBD1	TRBJ1-1	large	CASTKTGGNHDEAFF	TGTGCCAGCACCAAGACAGGGGGGAACCATGATGAAGCTTTCTTT
TRBV6-5	TRBD1	TRBJ1-2	.	CASSSYDRGYGYTF	TGTGCCAGCAGTTCTTACGACAGGGGTTATGGCTACACCTTC
TRBV6-5	TRBD1	TRBJ1-2	.	CAVRGTGLLKGYTF	TGTGCCGTCAGGGGGACAGGGCTGTTGAAGGGCTACACCTTC
TRBV15	TRBD1	TRBJ1-6	.	CATSRGGQVDSPLHF	TGTGCCACCAGCAGAGGGGGACAGGTTGATTCACCCCTCCACTTT
TRBV7-7	.	TRBJ2-5	.	CASSLEPGVFETQYF	TGTGCTAGCAGCTTAGAGCCCGGGGTATTCGAGACCCAGTACTTC
TRBV11-3	.	TRBJ1-5	.	CASSLNRTQHF	TGTGCCAGCAGCTTAAACCGGACCCAGCATTTT
TRBV2	.	TRBJ1-5	once	CASLPGGRYGNQPQHF	TGTGCCAGCTTGCCCGGGGGGAGATATGGCAATCAGCCCCAGCATTTT
TRBV10-2	.	TRBJ2-7	.	CASSGGTSYEQYF	TGCGCCAGCAGTGGAGGGACCTCCTACGAGCAGTACTTC
TRBV29-1	TRBD2	TRBJ2-3	.	CSVVLAGGDTQYF	TGCAGCGTTGTACTAGCGGGAGGCGATACGCAGTATTTT
TRBV7-2	.	TRBJ2-5	.	CASSVVPSQETQYF	TGTGCCAGCAGCGTAGTACCATCCCAAGAGACCCAGTACTTC
TRBV7-7	TRBD2	TRBJ2-2	few	CASSSQIAGGELFF	TGTGCCAGCAGCTCCCAAATAGCGGGGGGGGAGCTGTTTTTT
TRBV19	.	TRBJ1-2	.	CASSMANYGYTF	TGTGCCAGTAGTATGGCTAACTATGGCTACACCTTC
TRBV30	.	TRBJ2-1	.	CAWNRLGAYNEQFF	TGTGCCTGGAATAGACTTGGGGCCTACAATGAGCAGTTCTTC
TRBV19	.	TRBJ2-7	.	CASSAQGNYEQYF	TGTGCCAGTAGTGCTCAGGGAAACTACGAGCAGTACTTC
TRBV5-1	TRBD1	TRBJ2-7	few	CASRLDQGAYEQYF	TGCGCCAGCAGGCTCGATCAGGGGGCCTACGAGCAGTACTTC
TRBV18	.	TRBJ1-3	once	CASSPKQATGNTIYF	TGTGCCAGCTCACCCAAACAGGCAACAGGAAACACCATATATTTT
TRBV6-5	.	TRBJ2-1	.	CASRAWQVGNEQFF	TGTGCCAGCAGGGCTTGGCAGGTCGGGAATGAGCAGTTCTTC
TRBV28	.	TRBJ1-1	.	CASSQLHRVGDTEAFF	TGTGCCAGCAGCCAGTTACACAGGGTCGGGGACACTGAAGCTTTCTTT
TRBV2	TRBD2	TRBJ2-4	.	CASSEAAGGDIQYF	TGTGCCAGCAGTGAAGCGGCGGGGGGGGACATTCAGTACTTC
TRBV5-1	TRBD2	TRBJ2-2	.	CASSPPGLANTGELFF	TGCGCCAGCAGCCCACCGGGACTAGCGAACACCGGGGAGCTGTTTTTT
TRBV18	.	TRBJ1-5	.	CASSPGRGNQPQHF	TGTGCCAGCTCACCGGGAAGGGGCAATCAGCCCCAGCATTTT
TRBV5-1	.	TRBJ1-6	.	CASSLAGEGSPLHF	TGCGCCAGCAGCTTGGCAGGAGAGGGATCACCCCTCCACTTT
TRBV18	TRBD1	TRBJ2-3	.	CASSSTGGRTDTQYF	TGTGCCAGCTCATCGACAGGGGGACGAACAGATACGCAGTATTTT
TRBV12-5	.	TRBJ1-1	.	CASGRDPEGTEAFF	TGTGCTAGTGGCCGGGATCCCGAGGGCACTGAAGCTTTCTTT
TRBV19	.	TRBJ1-4	.	CASKNREGMNKLFF	TGTGCCAGTAAAAACCGGGAGGGGATGAACAAACTGTTTTTT
TRBV19	.	TRBJ1-5	.	CASSVRPGQPQHF	TGTGCCAGTAGCGTTCGACCCGGTCAGCCCCAGCATTTT
TRBV11-1	.	TRBJ2-2	.	CASSHGGEAGELFF	TGTGCCAGCAGCCATGGAGGGGAGGCCGGGGAGCTGTTTTTT
TRBV5-1	TRBD2	TRBJ2-7	.	CASSLDAGVSYEQYF	TGCGCCAGCAGCTTGGATGCGGGAGTTAGCTACGAGCAGTACTTC
TRBV5-4	TRBD2	TRBJ2-5	.	CASSPGGQGGLETQYF	TGTGCCAGCAGCCCGGGGGGTCAGGGTGGCTTGGAGACCCAGTACTTC
TRBV5-4	TRBD2	TRBJ2-5	.	CASSPALGLAGKETQYF	TGTGCCAGCAGCCCAGCCCTGGGACTAGCGGGTAAAGAGACCCAGTACTTC
TRBV19	TRBD1	TRBJ2-3	.	CASSTRGSDTQYF	TGTGCCAGTAGCACCAGGGGGTCAGATACGCAGTATTTT
TRBV7-2	.	TRBJ2-1	.	CASSRDSGGYNEQFF	TGTGCCAGCAGCCGAGATTCAGGGGGGTACAATGAGCAGTTCTTC
TRBV6-6	.	TRBJ2-7	.	CASSYPDSYEQYF	TGTGCCAGCAGTTACCCGGACTCCTACGAGCAGTACTTC
TRBV5-1	.	TRBJ2-3	.	CASSLEWGTDTQYF	TGCGCCAGCAGCTTGGAGTGGGGCACAGATACGCAGTATTTT
TRBV28	TRBD1	TRBJ2-2	.	CASGTGTGFYGELFF	TGTGCCAGCGGAACCGGGACAGGGTTCTACGGGGAGCTGTTTTTT
TRBV2	.	TRBJ1-1	.	CASSQEGTLMNTEAFF	TGTGCCAGCAGCCAAGAAGGGACACTCATGAACACTGAAGCTTTCTTT
TRBV11-2	.	TRBJ1-1	.	CASSLSREAFF	TGTGCCAGCAGCTTATCCAGGGAAGCTTTCTTT
TRBV6-6	TRBD1	TRBJ1-5	.	CASTPGGSNQPQHF	TGTGCCAGCACCCCAGGGGGTAGCAATCAGCCCCAGCATTTT
TRBV5-5	.	TRBJ1-2	.	CASSLANHRLDGYTF	TGTGCCAGCAGCTTGGCGAATCACAGATTGGATGGCTACACCTTC
TRBV5-1	.	TRBJ1-1	once	CASSLDRYTEAFF	TGCGCCAGCAGCTTGGACAGGTACACTGAAGCTTTCTTT
TRBV7-9	.	TRBJ2-3	.	CASSLGGTVLDTQYF	TGTGCCAGCAGCTTAGGGGGGACTGTCTTAGATACGCAGTATTTT
TRBV2	.	TRBJ2-1	.	CASSDAGSYYNEQFF	TGTGCCAGCAGTGATGCGGGGTCATACTACAATGAGCAGTTCTTC
TRBV11-2	TRBD1	TRBJ2-5	.	CASSPTPWDSSVEETQYF	TGTGCCAGCAGCCCGACTCCGTGGGACAGCTCAGTCGAAGAGACCCAGTACTTC
TRBV19	.	TRBJ2-3	.	CASSPTSGTQYF	TGTGCCAGTAGTCCTACTAGTGGTACGCAGTATTTT
TRBV18	.	TRBJ1-1	once	CASSPAENTEAFF	TGTGCCAGCTCACCCGCAGAGAACACTGAAGCTTTCTTT
TRBV19	.	TRBJ1-1	few	CASSIGWRGRRSNTEAFF	TGTGCCAGTAGTATAGGTTGGCGGGGGAGGAGATCGAACACTGAAGCTTTCTTT
TRBV28	.	TRBJ1-1	.	CASRTSGVKNTEAFF	TGTGCCAGCAGGACCTCGGGGGTCAAGAACACTGAAGCTTTCTTT
TRBV19	TRBD1	TRBJ1-1	.	CASTTGRGNEAFF	TGTGCCAGTACGACAGGGAGGGGGAATGAAGCTTTCTTT
TRBV9	.	TRBJ1-1	.	CASSPRPGDTEAFF	TGTGCCAGCAGCCCCAGACCAGGGGACACTGAAGCTTTCTTT